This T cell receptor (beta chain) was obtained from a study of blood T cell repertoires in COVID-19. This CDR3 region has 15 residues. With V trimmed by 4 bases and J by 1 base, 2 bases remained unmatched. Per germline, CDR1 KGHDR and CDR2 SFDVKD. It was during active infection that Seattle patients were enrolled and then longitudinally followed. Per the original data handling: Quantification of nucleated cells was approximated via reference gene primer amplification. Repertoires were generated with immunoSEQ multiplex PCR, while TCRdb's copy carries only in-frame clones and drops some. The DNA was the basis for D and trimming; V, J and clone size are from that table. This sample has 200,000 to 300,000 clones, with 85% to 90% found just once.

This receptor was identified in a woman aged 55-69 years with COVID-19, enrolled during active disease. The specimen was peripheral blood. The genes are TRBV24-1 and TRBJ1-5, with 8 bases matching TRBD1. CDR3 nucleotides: TGTGCCACCAGTGAGGGGGACAGGAGCAATCAGCCCCAGCATTTT. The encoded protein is CATSEGDRSNQPQHF.